What follows are 25 T cell receptor beta chains derived from one specimen sequenced in a study of blood T cell repertoires in COVID-19. The assay was immunoSEQ multiplex PCR, and TCRdb's table has in-frame clones only and misses some. In the table there are 160,000 or so clones, roughly 87% of which are singletons. The sequenced sample consisted of peripheral blood. The origin of the receptors is a woman aged 45-60 years with acute or convalescent COVID-19.

The chain combines TRBV24-1 with TRBJ2-4; TRBD2 aligns across 10 bases. Germline CDR1 and CDR2: KGHDR and SFDVKD. This CDR3 has 16 amino acids. V gave up 4 bases and J gave up 1 base; unmatched junction bases: 3. The CDR3, as DNA: TGTGCCACCAGTGACCCTAGCGGGGGCGCCAAAAACATTCAGTACTTC. It yields the protein CATSDPSGGAKNIQYF.

This clone was seen just once. The gene calls are TRBV30 and TRBJ1-2; D ambiguous. V was pared by 6 bases and J by 8 bases, with 7 bases between. CDR1 and CDR2 (germline): GTSNPN, SVGIG (reference sequence). The CDR3 is made up of 9 amino acids. DNA of the CDR3: TGTGCCTGCCAGGAAGGCTACACCTTC. Translation gives CACQEGYTF.

The rearrangement links TRBV7-9 to TRBJ2-5; 7 positions agree with TRBD1. The germline gives CDR1 SEHNR, CDR2 FQNEAQ (reference sequence). J gave up 1 base and V 9 bases, and 8 bases lay outside the gene matches. The CDR3 covers 14 residues. The CDR3 sequence: CASLQTGVQETQYF. CDR3 sequence (DNA): TGTGCCAGTCTACAAACAGGGGTCCAAGAGACCCAGTACTTC.

The V call is TRBV7-2, the J call TRBJ2-5; 8 positions match TRBD1. V lost 1 base and J lost 2; bases outside the gene matches: 3. Germline V gene data show CDR1 as SGHTA and CDR2 as FQGNSA. CDR3 length equals 15 residues. The CDR3 protein is CASSLVGTGQETQYF. The DNA of the CDR3 is TGTGCCAGCAGCTTAGTCGGGACAGGACAAGAGACCCAGTACTTC.

CDR3 region: CASSSPGTRGTDGELFF. As DNA, the CDR3 is TGTGCCAGTAGTAGTCCCGGGACTAGGGGGACGGACGGGGAGCTGTTTTTT. This rearrangement joins TRBV19 to TRBJ2-2, with 8 bases matching TRBD2. This CDR3 has 17 amino acids. V shed 4 bases, J shed 7 bases, and the junction held 14 bases outside the gene matches. Germline V gives CDR1 LNHDA, CDR2 SQIVND (reference sequence).

The chain is built from TRBV5-1 and TRBJ1-2; D unresolved. V was clipped by 0 bases and J by 7 bases, with 10 bases between them. Germline loops: CDR1 SGHRS, CDR2 YFSETQ. The length of the CDR3 is 13 residues. The CDR3 nucleotides are TGCGCCAGCAGCTTGGCGGAGGGAAGTGGCTACACCTTC. This translates into CASSLAEGSGYTF.

This clone came up once. In DNA form, the CDR3 reads TGTGCCAGCAGCATCGGTGGGAGGACCTACGAGCAGTACTTC. This codes for CASSIGGRTYEQYF. The chain recombines TRBV11-2 with TRBJ2-7; TRBD2 might be the D (6 bases). The CDR3 has 14 amino acids. Germline V gives CDR1 SGHAT, CDR2 FQNNGV. V was shortened by 5 bases and J by 2 bases, with 13 bases between the two germline ends.

This rearrangement joins TRBV30 to TRBJ2-5; 11 bases map to TRBD1. The V gene's germline CDR1 is GTSNPN and CDR2 SVGIG (reference sequence). Trimming took 4 bases from V and 7 from J; bases not matched to a gene: 14. CDR3 length: 16 amino acids. The CDR3 DNA sequence: TGTGCCTGGAATACGGACAGGGGGCGACGCGGGGGGACCCAGTACTTC. It codes for CAWNTDRGRRGGTQYF. Together with reference TRBV30 and TRBJ2-5, the CDR3 gives the full variable domain: SQTIHQWPATLVQPVGSPLSLECTVEGTSNPNLYWYRQAAGRGLQLLFYSVGIGQISSEVPQNLSASRPQDRQFILSSKKLLLSDSGFYLCAWNTDRGRRGGTQYFGPGTRLLVL.

This sequence joins TRBV25-1 and TRBJ1-4; weak D call: TRBD1 (6 bases). The ends were cut back, 1 base at V and 5 bases at J, with 17 bases in the middle. From germline, CDR1 is MGHDK and CDR2 SYGVNS. CDR3 length: 17 residues. DNA for the CDR3: TGTGCCAGCAGTGAATTTGGGACAAACCTTGGGAATGAAAAACTGTTTTTT. Amino acids: CASSEFGTNLGNEKLFF.

V and J are TRBV5-6 and TRBJ2-3, with 7 bases lining up with TRBD1. V dropped 0 bases and J dropped 2; count of bases not matched to a gene: 9. The germline CDR1 and CDR2 sequences are SGHDT and YYEEEE. This CDR3 region has 17 residues. Here the CDR3 reads CASSLVRDSLSTDTQYF. CDR3 DNA sequence: TGTGCCAGCAGCTTGGTCCGGGACAGTTTGTCCACAGATACGCAGTATTTT.

The rearrangement joins TRBV5-6 to TRBJ1-5, with TRBD1 matching over 8 bases. Germline CDR1 SGHDT, CDR2 YYEEEE. The trim removed 1 base at V and 9 bases at J, leaving 12 bases unmatched. CDR3 length equals 16 residues. This CDR3 is CASSLNAGGRRGPQHF. The CDR3 nucleotides are TGTGCCAGCAGCTTGAACGCAGGGGGCCGCCGGGGGCCCCAGCATTTT.

This clone was counted once. V gene TRBV5-4 combines with J gene TRBJ2-1; 7 positions agree with TRBD2. The CDR3 totals 14 residues. Per the germline V gene, CDR1 is SGHNT and CDR2 is YYREEE (reference sequence). With 3 bases clipped from V and 2 bases from J, the junction kept 2 bases outside the gene matches. CDR3 sequence (DNA): TGTGCCAGCAGCTCCGGGACTACCTACAATGAGCAGTTCTTC. As protein: CASSSGTTYNEQFF.

The J gene is TRBJ2-3, the V gene TRBV4-2; TRBD2 matches at 7 bases. The trim removed 4 bases at V and 6 bases at J, leaving 10 bases unmatched. This CDR3 has 15 residues. The germline V gene encodes CDR1 LGHNA and CDR2 YNFKEQ. The CDR3 reads CASSPRGEEPDTQYF. The CDR3 DNA is TGTGCCAGCAGCCCCCGGGGGGAAGAACCGGATACGCAGTATTTT.

The chain employs TRBV6-5 and TRBJ1-2, with 9 bases identical to TRBD1. Germline values: CDR1 MNHEY, CDR2 SVGAGI. CDR3 length: 15 amino acids. V shed 7 bases, J shed 10 bases, and the junction held 16 bases outside the gene matches. CDR3 bases: TGTGCCAGCACGTCAGAAGCACAGGGGGCGGTAAACTACACCTTC. Its protein product is CASTSEAQGAVNYTF.

This chain links TRBV7-2 with TRBJ2-5, with 11 bases lining up with TRBD2. The V segment lost 6 bases and the J segment 5 bases; nucleotides outside the gene matches: 5. CDR1 SGHTA and CDR2 FQGNSA come from the germline V gene. The CDR3 extends over 14 amino acids. CDR3 sequence reads: CASRIAGGKETQYF. The CDR3 DNA is TGTGCCAGCAGGATAGCGGGGGGGAAGGAGACCCAGTACTTC.

The J gene is TRBJ1-2, the V gene TRBV5-1, with 8 bases identical to TRBD1. The germline V gene has CDR1 SGHRS and CDR2 YFSETQ. V lost 4 bases to trimming and J lost 13 bases; unmatched junction nucleotides: 9. The CDR3 covers 12 residues. The CDR3 region is CASSPEDRVSTF. In DNA, the CDR3 is TGCGCCAGCAGCCCGGAGGACAGGGTCTCCACCTTC. The complete variable domain, with remaining parts taken from reference TRBV5-1 and TRBJ1-2, reads KAGVTQTPRYLIKTRGQQVTLSCSPISGHRSVSWYQQTPGQGLQFLFEYFSETQRNKGNFPGRFSGRQFSNSRSEMNVSTLELGDSALYLCASSPEDRVSTFGSGTRLTVV.

V is TRBV9 and J is TRBJ2-7; perhaps TRBD2 as D (6 bases). The CDR3 runs to 15 residues. Trimming removed 3 bases from V and 6 bases from J, with 19 bases in between. CDR1 is SGDLS, CDR2 YYNGEE, per germline. The CDR3, as DNA: TGTGCCAGCAGCGGAACTTCTAGCGCTGGCTCCGAGCAGTACTTC. Residues: CASSGTSSAGSEQYF.

The chain recombines TRBV7-2 with TRBJ2-3; D gene unclear. The CDR3 runs 15 residues. Trimming cost V 2 bases and J 6 bases, with 15 bases left between them. Germline V gene data show CDR1 as SGHTA and CDR2 as FQGNSA. DNA for the CDR3: TGTGCCAGCAGCTTAAATCCCCTCCTACAGGATACGCAGTATTTT. It specifies CASSLNPLLQDTQYF.

About this clone itself: Other DNA sequences from this sample encode an identical CDR3 as well. The chain carries TRBV7-2 and TRBJ2-3, with D possibly TRBD1 on 6 matching bases. This CDR3 has 15 amino acids. Trimming left V 1 base short and J 1 base short, with 9 bases between. Germline CDR1 SGHTA, CDR2 FQGNSA. The CDR3 protein is CASSLEGVGTDTQYF. CDR3 bases: TGTGCCAGCAGCTTAGAGGGGGTAGGCACAGATACGCAGTATTTT.

V and J are TRBV6-6 and TRBJ1-2, with TRBD1 matching 9 bases. V was clipped by 4 bases and J by 8 bases; unmatched bases: 8. This CDR3 is 14 amino acids long. Per germline, CDR1 MNHNY and CDR2 SVGAGI (reference sequence). CDR3 amino acids: CASSLEQGAQGYTF. The CDR3 nucleotides read TGTGCCAGCAGTTTAGAACAGGGGGCGCAAGGCTACACCTTC.

V gene TRBV19 combines with J gene TRBJ1-1; D is ambiguous. In germline, CDR1 is LNHDA, CDR2 SQIVND (reference sequence). CDR3 length: 12 amino acids. V lost 4 bases, J lost 3 bases, and 6 bases lay in between. The DNA for the CDR3 is TGTGCCAGTAGTAGTCAGTACACTGAAGCTTTCTTT. Translating gives CASSSQYTEAFF.

This clone was seen once. The chain employs TRBV20-1 and TRBJ2-2; 13 nucleotides align to TRBD2. V was pared by 3 bases and J by 7 bases, with 8 bases of the junction left unmatched. Germline CDR1 reads DFQATT; CDR2 reads SNEGSKA (reference sequence). The CDR3 length is 16 residues. The CDR3 bases are TGCAGTGCTAGTGGGGGACTAGCGGGATTAGACGGGGAGCTGTTTTTT. Translating it yields CSASGGLAGLDGELFF.

The chain carries TRBV18 and TRBJ1-4, with TRBD1 matching 7 bases. This CDR3 region has 12 residues. Germline-derived CDR1 and CDR2 are KGHSH and LQKENI. After removal of 2 bases from V and 10 bases from J, the junction contained 1 base not matched to a gene. CDR3 coding DNA: TGTGCCAGCTCACCAGCAGGGGGAAAACTGTTTTTT. This translates into CASSPAGGKLFF.

This clone was seen a handful of times. The chain has TRBV3-1 (or the pseudogene TRBV3-2) and TRBJ1-1; D is unresolved. V was pared by 1 base and J by 4 bases, with 10 bases between. CDR1 LGHDT and CDR2 YNNKEL come from the germline V gene (reference sequence). This CDR3 has 14 amino acids. CDR3 coding DNA: TGTGCCAGCAGCCAAGCGGCCACTACCACTGAAGCTTTCTTT. This sequence encodes CASSQAATTTEAFF.

CDR3 sequence (DNA): TGTGCCAGCAGTTTAACGGCAGGGGGCGCTGAAGCTTTCTTT. It yields the protein CASSLTAGGAEAFF. The chain joins TRBV28 to TRBJ1-1; 8 nucleotides match TRBD1. Germline V lookup: CDR1 MDHEN, CDR2 SYDVKM. This CDR3 is built from 14 residues. V lost 2 bases to trimming and J lost 6 bases; unmatched junction nucleotides: 5.